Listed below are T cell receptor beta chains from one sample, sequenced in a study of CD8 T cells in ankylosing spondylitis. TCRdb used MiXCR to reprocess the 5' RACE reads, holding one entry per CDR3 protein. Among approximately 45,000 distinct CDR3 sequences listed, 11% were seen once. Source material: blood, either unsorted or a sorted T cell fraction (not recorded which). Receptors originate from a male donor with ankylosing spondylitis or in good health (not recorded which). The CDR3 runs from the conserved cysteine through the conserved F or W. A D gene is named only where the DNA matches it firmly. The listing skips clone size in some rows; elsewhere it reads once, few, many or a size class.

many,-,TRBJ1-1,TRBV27,CASRPWDLNTEAFF,TGTGCCAGCCGGCCTTGGGACCTGAACACTGAAGCTTTCTTT
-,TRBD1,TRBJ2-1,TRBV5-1,CASTGTDYNEQFF,TGCGCCAGTACCGGGACAGACTACAATGAGCAGTTCTTC
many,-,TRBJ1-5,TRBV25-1,CASSEYEDSNQPQHF,TGTGCCAGCAGTGAATATGAGGATAGCAATCAGCCCCAGCATTTT
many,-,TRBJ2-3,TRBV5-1,CASSLARTPSTDTQYF,TGCGCCAGCAGCTTGGCCCGGACTCCTAGCACAGATACGCAGTATTTT
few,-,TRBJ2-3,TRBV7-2,CASGASYSTDTQYF,TGTGCCAGCGGCGCTTCGTACAGCACAGATACGCAGTATTTT
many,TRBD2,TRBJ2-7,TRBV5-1,CASSLDAGETYEQYF,TGCGCCAGCAGCTTGGACGCGGGGGAGACCTACGAGCAGTACTTC
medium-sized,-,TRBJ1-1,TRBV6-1,CATARQTNTEAFF,TGTGCCACCGCAAGACAGACTAACACTGAAGCTTTCTTT
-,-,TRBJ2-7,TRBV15,CATSTGQRDEQYF,TGTGCCACCAGCACTGGACAGCGCGACGAGCAGTACTTC
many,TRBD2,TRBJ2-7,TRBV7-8,CASSSELERGGRYEQYF,TGTGCCAGCAGCTCCGAGCTGGAGCGGGGGGGCCGGTACGAGCAGTACTTC
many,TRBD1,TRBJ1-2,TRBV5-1,CASSTTTGQGSRGYTF,TGCGCCAGCAGCACAACGACCGGACAGGGATCGCGAGGCTACACCTTC
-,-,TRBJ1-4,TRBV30,CAWSVKGVVGKLFF,TGTGCCTGGAGTGTTAAGGGTGTCGTTGGAAAACTGTTTTTT
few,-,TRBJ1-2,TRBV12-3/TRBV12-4,CASSSHIRDLSGYTF,TGTGCCAGCAGTTCCCATATTAGGGACCTGAGCGGCTACACCTTC
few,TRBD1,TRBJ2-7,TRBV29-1,CSVGGGQGPHEQYF,TGCAGCGTTGGGGGGGGACAGGGGCCCCACGAGCAGTACTTC
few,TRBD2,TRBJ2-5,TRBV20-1,CCARLGSGGGPSTQYF,TGCTGTGCTAGACTGGGTAGCGGGGGGGGACCTTCGACCCAGTACTTC
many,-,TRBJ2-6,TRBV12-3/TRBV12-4,CASHPRAGANVLTF,TGTGCCAGCCACCCCAGGGCTGGGGCCAACGTCCTGACTTTC
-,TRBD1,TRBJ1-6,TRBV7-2,CASTLQGWTANSPLHF,TGTGCCAGCACCTTACAGGGGTGGACAGCTAATTCACCCCTCCACTTT
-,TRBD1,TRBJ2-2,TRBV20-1,CSAKDREITGELFF,TGCAGTGCAAAGGACAGGGAGATCACCGGGGAGCTGTTTTTT
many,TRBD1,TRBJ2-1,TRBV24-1,CATSDTTGKNEQFF,TGTGCCACCAGTGATACGACAGGGAAGAATGAGCAGTTCTTC